Given below is one T cell receptor beta chain in context. Second-dose recipients at about 4 or about 12 weeks were treated as one pooled group. These data are taken from a study of T cell responses to AZD1222 COVID-19 vaccine. The CDR3 extends over 15 amino acids. The germline V gene encodes CDR1 LNHDA and CDR2 SQIVND (reference sequence). V lost 8 bases to trimming and J lost 0 bases; unmatched junction nucleotides: 8. Using immunoSEQ multiplex PCR, the repertoire was profiled, and TCRdb retains in-frame clones only, with some absent. The sample carries approximately 100,000 clones, about 90% recorded once.

The chain has TRBV19 and TRBJ2-3; 7 bases line up with TRBD2. The sample here was peripheral blood, taken 28 days after the second AZD1222 dose. The receptor was isolated from an adult who received the AZD1222 COVID-19 vaccine. CDR3 nucleotide sequence: TGTGCCAGTCGGTACCTAGCGGCTAGCACAGATACGCAGTATTTT. It translates to CASRYLAASTDTQYF.